This is a list of T cell receptor beta chains from one sample in a study of blood T cell repertoires in COVID-19. Generated by immunoSEQ multiplex PCR, the TCRdb table keeps only in-frame clones and is missing some. The table has roughly 81,000 clones, 87% seen once. Sequencing was carried out using peripheral blood. The source is a man aged 25 to 40 with acute or convalescent COVID-19. The CDR3 runs from the conserved cysteine through the conserved F or W. Fields, in order: J gene, V gene, D gene, clone size, CDR3 protein, CDR3 DNA. A D gene is named only where the DNA matches it firmly. Only some rows state a clone size, as once, few, many or a class for expanded clones.

j_gene: TRBJ1-6
v_gene: TRBV10-2
d_gene: .
abundance: .
CDR3aa: CASLQAVNSPLHF
CDR3nt: TGCGCAAGTCTACAGGCCGTAAATTCACCCCTCCACTTT

j_gene: TRBJ1-2
v_gene: TRBV29-1
d_gene: .
abundance: once
CDR3aa: CSVDVRAYGYTF
CDR3nt: TGCAGCGTTGATGTCAGGGCCTATGGCTACACCTTC

j_gene: TRBJ1-5
v_gene: TRBV7-9
d_gene: .
abundance: .
CDR3aa: CASSLQGNGQPQHF
CDR3nt: TGTGCCAGCAGCTTACAGGGAAATGGGCAGCCCCAGCATTTT

j_gene: TRBJ2-7
v_gene: TRBV9
d_gene: .
abundance: .
CDR3aa: CASSGGPRDWQYF
CDR3nt: TGTGCCAGCAGCGGAGGGCCCCGCGACTGGCAGTACTTC

j_gene: TRBJ1-5
v_gene: TRBV6-2/TRBV6-3
d_gene: .
abundance: .
CDR3aa: CASSWQGNQPQHF
CDR3nt: TGTGCCAGCAGTTGGCAGGGTAATCAGCCCCAGCATTTT

j_gene: TRBJ1-4
v_gene: TRBV10-2
d_gene: .
abundance: once
CDR3aa: CASSDPQPSELFF
CDR3nt: TGCGCCAGCAGTGACCCACAGCCTTCGGAACTGTTTTTT

j_gene: TRBJ2-3
v_gene: TRBV18
d_gene: TRBD1
abundance: .
CDR3aa: CASSSIDRGLSTDTQYF
CDR3nt: TGTGCCAGCTCATCCATAGACAGGGGCCTTAGCACAGATACGCAGTATTTT

j_gene: TRBJ1-6
v_gene: TRBV6-1
d_gene: .
abundance: .
CDR3aa: CASSGRVSSYNSPLHF
CDR3nt: TGTGCCAGCAGTGGAAGAGTTAGCTCCTATAATTCACCCCTCCACTTT

j_gene: TRBJ2-1
v_gene: TRBV9
d_gene: .
abundance: .
CDR3aa: CASSVAGMNNEQFF
CDR3nt: TGTGCCAGCAGCGTAGCGGGAATGAACAATGAGCAGTTCTTC

j_gene: TRBJ2-7
v_gene: TRBV15
d_gene: TRBD2
abundance: once
CDR3aa: CATSGGRSGRAQQYF
CDR3nt: TGTGCCACCAGCGGGGGCCGGAGCGGGAGGGCTCAGCAGTACTTC

j_gene: TRBJ2-1
v_gene: TRBV15
d_gene: .
abundance: .
CDR3aa: CATSNRQSLSYNEQFF
CDR3nt: TGTGCCACCAGCAACAGACAGTCCCTTTCCTACAATGAGCAGTTCTTC

j_gene: TRBJ1-1
v_gene: TRBV25-1
d_gene: .
abundance: .
CDR3aa: CASRTELNTEAFF
CDR3nt: TGTGCCAGCAGGACAGAATTGAACACTGAAGCTTTCTTT

j_gene: TRBJ1-5
v_gene: TRBV15
d_gene: .
abundance: .
CDR3aa: CATSRDYGSNQPQHF
CDR3nt: TGTGCCACCAGCAGAGATTACGGGAGTAATCAGCCCCAGCATTTT

j_gene: TRBJ1-1
v_gene: TRBV7-2
d_gene: .
abundance: .
CDR3aa: CASSPTAPTGEAFF
CDR3nt: TGTGCCAGCAGCCCGACCGCCCCGACGGGTGAAGCTTTCTTT

j_gene: TRBJ2-3
v_gene: TRBV18
d_gene: .
abundance: .
CDR3aa: CASSPPGIDTQYF
CDR3nt: TGTGCCAGCTCACCGCCAGGCATTGATACGCAGTATTTT

j_gene: TRBJ2-2
v_gene: TRBV6-5
d_gene: TRBD2
abundance: .
CDR3aa: CASRLGGSIGELFF
CDR3nt: TGTGCCAGCAGGTTAGGCGGGAGCATCGGGGAGCTGTTTTTT

j_gene: TRBJ1-2
v_gene: TRBV20-1
d_gene: .
abundance: .
CDR3aa: CSAWRDYGYTF
CDR3nt: TGCAGTGCTTGGCGGGACTATGGCTACACCTTC

j_gene: TRBJ1-6
v_gene: TRBV30
d_gene: .
abundance: once
CDR3aa: CARGEGYNSPLHF
CDR3nt: TGTGCCCGAGGGGAGGGCTATAATTCACCCCTCCACTTT

j_gene: TRBJ2-3
v_gene: TRBV24-1
d_gene: TRBD2
abundance: .
CDR3aa: CATSDLAGATDTQYF
CDR3nt: TGTGCCACCAGTGATTTGGCGGGAGCAACAGATACGCAGTATTTT

j_gene: TRBJ1-5
v_gene: TRBV12-3/TRBV12-4
d_gene: .
abundance: few
CDR3aa: CASSYLPHQPQHF
CDR3nt: TGTGCCAGCAGCTACCTACCTCATCAGCCCCAGCATTTT

j_gene: TRBJ1-5
v_gene: TRBV2
d_gene: .
abundance: .
CDR3aa: CASSDGNRNQPQHF
CDR3nt: TGTGCCAGCAGTGACGGAAACAGGAATCAGCCCCAGCATTTT

j_gene: TRBJ1-4
v_gene: TRBV14
d_gene: TRBD1
abundance: once
CDR3aa: CASSQGSTGNNEKLFF
CDR3nt: TGTGCCAGCAGCCAAGGCTCGACAGGGAATAATGAAAAACTGTTTTTT

j_gene: TRBJ2-7
v_gene: TRBV14
d_gene: .
abundance: .
CDR3aa: CASSQSKVGLGTPYEQYF
CDR3nt: TGTGCCAGCAGCCAATCTAAGGTGGGGCTTGGCACTCCTTACGAGCAGTACTTC

j_gene: TRBJ2-3
v_gene: TRBV7-3
d_gene: .
abundance: once
CDR3aa: CASSLGIQGGSTDTQYF
CDR3nt: TGTGCCAGCAGCTTAGGGATACAAGGGGGTAGCACAGATACGCAGTATTTT

j_gene: TRBJ2-2
v_gene: TRBV6-5
d_gene: TRBD1
abundance: once
CDR3aa: CASESGGTGELFF
CDR3nt: TGTGCCAGCGAGTCAGGGGGCACCGGGGAGCTGTTTTTT

j_gene: TRBJ1-2
v_gene: TRBV4-1
d_gene: .
abundance: .
CDR3aa: CASRATGASIKYGYTF
CDR3nt: TGCGCCAGCAGAGCGACAGGTGCGAGTATTAAGTATGGCTACACCTTC

j_gene: TRBJ2-1
v_gene: TRBV18
d_gene: TRBD2
abundance: once
CDR3aa: CASSPPSGRAYNEQFF
CDR3nt: TGTGCCAGCTCACCGCCTAGCGGGAGGGCCTACAATGAGCAGTTCTTC

j_gene: TRBJ1-2
v_gene: TRBV7-9
d_gene: TRBD1
abundance: few
CDR3aa: CASSLGQGGSGYTF
CDR3nt: TGTGCCAGCAGCTTAGGACAGGGGGGAAGTGGCTACACCTTC

j_gene: TRBJ2-4
v_gene: TRBV2
d_gene: TRBD1
abundance: .
CDR3aa: CASSLYGQGNIQYF
CDR3nt: TGTGCCAGCAGCCTCTATGGACAGGGGAACATTCAGTACTTC

j_gene: TRBJ2-7
v_gene: TRBV9
d_gene: .
abundance: .
CDR3aa: CASSVGFAATSSYEQYF
CDR3nt: TGTGCCAGCAGCGTAGGGTTTGCGGCAACCAGCTCCTACGAGCAGTACTTC

j_gene: TRBJ1-5
v_gene: TRBV10-2
d_gene: .
abundance: .
CDR3aa: CASSRDWSNQPQHF
CDR3nt: TGCGCCAGCAGCAGGGATTGGAGCAATCAGCCCCAGCATTTT

j_gene: TRBJ2-1
v_gene: TRBV2
d_gene: TRBD2
abundance: .
CDR3aa: CASRGEGVDEQFF
CDR3nt: TGTGCCAGCCGAGGGGAGGGTGTCGATGAGCAGTTCTTC

j_gene: TRBJ2-3
v_gene: TRBV2
d_gene: .
abundance: .
CDR3aa: CASIRSGEGTDTQYF
CDR3nt: TGTGCCAGCATCCGATCGGGGGAGGGCACAGATACGCAGTATTTT

j_gene: TRBJ1-5
v_gene: TRBV27
d_gene: TRBD1
abundance: .
CDR3aa: CASSLSGGAYSNQPQHF
CDR3nt: TGTGCCAGCAGTTTATCAGGGGGCGCGTATAGCAATCAGCCCCAGCATTTT

j_gene: TRBJ2-1
v_gene: TRBV4-2
d_gene: .
abundance: .
CDR3aa: CASSQDSAVPKRFF
CDR3nt: TGTGCCAGCAGCCAAGATTCGGCCGTCCCAAAGCGGTTCTTC

j_gene: TRBJ1-1
v_gene: TRBV30
d_gene: TRBD1
abundance: .
CDR3aa: CAWSYRDRDPEAFF
CDR3nt: TGTGCCTGGAGTTATCGGGACAGGGACCCTGAAGCTTTCTTT

j_gene: TRBJ1-5
v_gene: TRBV27
d_gene: .
abundance: .
CDR3aa: CASHFQQTDQPQHF
CDR3nt: TGTGCCAGCCATTTTCAACAGACGGATCAGCCCCAGCATTTT

j_gene: TRBJ2-2
v_gene: TRBV7-3
d_gene: .
abundance: .
CDR3aa: CASSPNTGELFF
CDR3nt: TGTGCCAGCAGCCCAAACACCGGGGAGCTGTTTTTT

j_gene: TRBJ2-7
v_gene: TRBV18
d_gene: .
abundance: .
CDR3aa: CASSGGLTYEQYF
CDR3nt: TGTGCCAGCTCGGGCGGGCTGACCTACGAGCAGTACTTC

j_gene: TRBJ2-6
v_gene: TRBV5-4
d_gene: .
abundance: .
CDR3aa: CASSPNSGANVLTF
CDR3nt: TGTGCCAGCAGCCCAAACTCTGGGGCCAACGTCCTGACTTTC

j_gene: TRBJ1-2
v_gene: TRBV7-2
d_gene: .
abundance: .
CDR3aa: CASSFLTYGYTF
CDR3nt: TGTGCCAGCAGCTTCCTAACCTATGGCTACACCTTC

j_gene: TRBJ2-2
v_gene: TRBV30
d_gene: TRBD2
abundance: .
CDR3aa: CAWSVLAGDTGELFF
CDR3nt: TGTGCCTGGAGTGTACTAGCGGGAGACACCGGGGAGCTGTTTTTT